This record covers a single T cell receptor (beta chain). What this receptor recognizes is not known. Base qualities are missing; no much larger clone stands one base away. Taken with the paper, the label for time point translates to: baseline before first vaccination. Samples from vaccinated people were obtained from the UK trials COV001 and COV002, which included a single-blind randomized controlled phase 2/3 trial of AZD1222 (ChAdOx1 nCoV-19) in healthy adults. For TCRbeta chain sequencing, PBMC samples were collected from trial participants at day 0 and at day 28 after the second dose. This record belongs to a study of T cell responses to AZD1222 COVID-19 vaccine (dated by TCRdb to the early 2020s). Regarding the study in general: AZD1222 recipients given second doses at about 4 weeks or at about 12 weeks were pooled, since spike-specific TCR depth and breadth were not found to differ between the two schedules. TCR sequencing was performed for 230 to 250 trial participants, of whom about 200 were given two doses of AZD1222 and around 25 were given two doses of MenACWY control vaccine. Trial participants were enrolled by age into subgroups of 18-55, 56-69 and 70-plus years, and around 140, 26 and 57 TCR-sequenced participants, respectively, were included in these subgroups. What the authors observed across the whole study: Vaccine-associated CD4 TCRs spanned the whole spike protein, with dominant responses in regions 160-218 and 743-854. Because no day 14 peak-response samples were available, the repertoires could be characterized only after the peak T cell response. In the small 56-69-year group, the increase in depth fell short of significance, most likely because of low power. Conclusions about previously exposed vaccinees were limited because only a handful of AZD1222 recipients were SARS-CoV-2 seropositive at baseline. Participants were mostly white British and included more females than males, and it was suggested by the authors that clonal diversity may have been underestimated. After two AZD1222 doses, both the breadth and the depth of spike-specific TCRs were significantly higher than at day 0 and than in MenACWY recipients. Nearly half of unique spike-specific TCRs reportedly recognized epitopes outside regions mutated in the B.1.351 and B.1.1.7 variants.

The CDR3 contains 15 residues, cysteine and phenylalanine counted. Of all the DNA, just the CDR3 is kept, 45 bases in frame from base 1. The germline V gene supplies CDR1 MNHEY and CDR2 SVGEGT. V drops 3 bases and J drops 6 bases, leaving 16 bases in between. The CDR3 regions of human TCRbeta chains were analyzed by immunosequencing. Per the source publication's procedure: TCRs in the repertoires were compared against a reference library of SARS-CoV-2-specific TCRs that had been generated with the MIRA antigen-specificity platform. Breadth meant the fraction of unique TCRs that were SARS-CoV-2-associated, whereas depth meant the fraction of total T cells that were SARS-CoV-2-associated. Using the MIRA data, every spike-specific TCR was mapped to the spike region that the TCR reacted to and assigned to either a CD4 or a CD8 class. Log10-transformed breadth and depth values were compared by one-way ANOVA with Sidak's multiple comparisons tests. Sourced from immuneACCESS, this table was stored by TCRdb with only in-frame sequences that have V and J called. A share of the clones is absent; for the studies checked, an unresolved V gene accounts for under half, and the remainder has no known explanation. The V and J calls and clone size come from that table; D and trimming were worked out from the DNA. The sample table holds 150,000 to 200,000 clones, of which around 92% were seen once. Less than 1.5% of the sample is taken by the ten largest.

This TCR was sampled from an adult in good health. The material sequenced was peripheral blood, taken on day 0 of AZD1222 vaccination. The rearrangement joined TRBV6-2 or TRBV6-3 to TRBJ2-3; the D gene is unclear. The CDR3 has the sequence CASSYSPGLMDTQYF. The DNA sequence is TGTGCCAGCAGTTATTCCCCGGGCCTAATGGATACGCAGTATTTT.